This entry lists 12 T cell receptor beta chains sequenced from one sample in a study of blood T cell repertoires in COVID-19. TCRdb's copy holds only in-frame clones and misses some; the assay was immunoSEQ multiplex PCR. The repertoire holds about 130,000 clones, with about 88% as singletons. Sequenced material: PBMCs or T cells enriched from blood (not recorded which). The receptors derive from a man aged 35 to 55 with acute COVID-19.

This clone was observed a few times. V usage is TRBV5-8 and J usage is TRBJ1-3; no firm D call. The germline V and J ends were trimmed by 0 bases and 0 bases, with 7 bases remaining between them. CDR3 size: 15 residues. CDR1 is SGHTS and CDR2 is YDEGEE in the germline V gene. The CDR3 DNA reads TGTGCCAGCAGCTTGGATGGAGGCTCTGGAAACACCATATATTTT. Its translation is CASSLDGGSGNTIYF.

The chain uses TRBV28 and TRBJ1-2, with D unresolved. V was clipped by 6 bases and J by 3 bases, with 11 bases between them. The CDR3 consists of 13 residues. Germline-derived CDR1 and CDR2 are MDHEN and SYDVKM. CDR3 region: CASRSGVDYGYTF. In DNA, the CDR3 is TGTGCCAGCAGGAGCGGGGTGGACTATGGCTACACCTTC.

This clone was seen a single time. V and J are TRBV18 and TRBJ2-1, with TRBD2 as a possible D gene (5 bases). Trimming stripped 3 bases from V and 10 bases from J, with 19 bases between. Germline CDR1 reads KGHSH; CDR2 reads LQKENI. The CDR3 length is 15 residues. The DNA of the CDR3 is TGTGCCAGCTCACCGCCGAGTACTAGTTTGCAAGAGCAGTTCTTC. Amino acids: CASSPPSTSLQEQFF.

This rearrangement joins TRBV28 to TRBJ1-2; weak D call: TRBD1 (6 bases). Per germline, CDR1 MDHEN and CDR2 SYDVKM. V was cut by 7 bases and J by 9 bases, with 24 bases left in between. The CDR3 has 15 amino acids. CDR3 sequence reads: CASTPGGGAETRYTF. The CDR3 DNA follows: TGTGCCAGCACCCCGGGGGGGGGCGCTGAGACGCGCTACACCTTC.

As concerns this clone: Within the sample, other DNA sequences also encode this same CDR3. V usage is TRBV5-8 and J usage is TRBJ2-6; maybe TRBD2 (5 bases). Germline assignment: CDR1 SGHTS and CDR2 YDEGEE. This CDR3 contains 15 residues. Trimming removed 4 bases at V and 0 bases at J, with 8 bases between. The CDR3 sequence is CASSPGNSGANVLTF. The CDR3 coding sequence is TGTGCCAGCAGCCCGGGGAACTCTGGGGCCAACGTCCTGACTTTC. The full variable domain, its missing parts supplied by reference TRBV5-8 and TRBJ2-6, is EAGVTQSPTHLIKTRGQQATLRCSPISGHTSVYWYQQALGLGLQFLLWYDEGEERNRGNFPPRFSGRQFPNYSSELNVNALELEDSALYLCASSPGNSGANVLTFGAGSRLTVL.

This clone was seen only once. The chain recombines TRBV5-8 with TRBJ2-7; maybe TRBD1 (5 bases). With 0 bases removed from V and 7 bases from J, the gap between germline ends came to 8 bases. Germline V lookup: CDR1 SGHTS, CDR2 YDEGEE. This CDR3 has 12 residues. Here the CDR3 DNA reads TGTGCCAGCAGCTTGGAACCAGGGGAGCAGTACTTC. Protein product: CASSLEPGEQYF. The full variable domain, with the rest looked up from reference TRBV5-8 and TRBJ2-7, is EAGVTQSPTHLIKTRGQQATLRCSPISGHTSVYWYQQALGLGLQFLLWYDEGEERNRGNFPPRFSGRQFPNYSSELNVNALELEDSALYLCASSLEPGEQYFGPGTRLTVT.

The chain carries TRBV3-1 (or the pseudogene TRBV3-2) and TRBJ2-4; D remains unclear. There are 12 residues in the CDR3. V shed 3 bases and J shed 8 bases, with 8 bases lying between them. Germline V lookup: CDR1 LGHDT, CDR2 YNNKEL (reference sequence). The CDR3 coding sequence is TGTGCCAGCAGCCACGGCCGGGACATTCAGTACTTC. It codes for CASSHGRDIQYF.

The rearrangement links TRBV5-7 to TRBJ1-6; D may be TRBD1 (5 bases). TRBV5-7 is an open reading frame, and its role is uncertain. Deletions cut 4 bases from V and 12 bases from J, with 23 bases between. The CDR3 covers 16 residues. This chain's CDR3 is CASSHCRGCVTIPLHF. DNA for the CDR3: TGTGCCAGCAGCCACTGTAGGGGCTGCGTGACGATACCCCTCCACTTT.

This clone was seen once. The rearrangement joins TRBV11-2 to TRBJ1-5, with TRBD1 matching 12 bases. CDR3 length: 15 amino acids. The V gene end was trimmed by 4 bases and the J gene end by 6 bases; junction bases not matched to a gene: 4. Per the germline V gene, CDR1 is SGHAT and CDR2 is FQNNGV. CDR3 region: CASSSGQGAGQPQHF. The CDR3 coding sequence is TGTGCCAGCAGCTCGGGACAGGGGGCAGGTCAGCCCCAGCATTTT.

This clone was recorded once. The chain couples TRBV18 to TRBJ2-1, with 10 bases lining up with TRBD2. V dropped 0 bases and J dropped 4; count of bases not matched to a gene: 12. Germline CDR1 is KGHSH and CDR2 is LQKENI. CDR3 length: 19 amino acids. CDR3 sequence reads: CASSPPNTGPLAGYNEQFF. The DNA for the CDR3 is TGTGCCAGCTCACCACCTAATACAGGGCCACTAGCGGGGTACAATGAGCAGTTCTTC.

This chain uses TRBV7-9 with TRBJ1-4; 9 bases match TRBD1. CDR3 length: 16 amino acids. With 3 bases clipped from V and 0 bases from J, the junction kept 2 bases outside the gene matches. Germline CDR1 SEHNR, CDR2 FQNEAQ (reference sequence). This CDR3 reads CASSFGTGTTNEKLFF. Written as DNA, the CDR3 is TGTGCCAGCAGCTTTGGGACAGGGACAACTAATGAAAAACTGTTTTTT.

This clone was detected a few times. The genes are TRBV28 and TRBJ1-5; TRBD1 might be the D (6 bases). The CDR3 runs to 14 residues. The V gene lost 1 base and the J gene lost 15 bases, with 19 bases spanning the gap. CDR1 is MDHEN, CDR2 SYDVKM, per germline. The CDR3, as DNA: TGTGCCAGCAGTTTATTGGGGGCGAAGGCCGGGTGGCATTTT. As protein: CASSLLGAKAGWHF.